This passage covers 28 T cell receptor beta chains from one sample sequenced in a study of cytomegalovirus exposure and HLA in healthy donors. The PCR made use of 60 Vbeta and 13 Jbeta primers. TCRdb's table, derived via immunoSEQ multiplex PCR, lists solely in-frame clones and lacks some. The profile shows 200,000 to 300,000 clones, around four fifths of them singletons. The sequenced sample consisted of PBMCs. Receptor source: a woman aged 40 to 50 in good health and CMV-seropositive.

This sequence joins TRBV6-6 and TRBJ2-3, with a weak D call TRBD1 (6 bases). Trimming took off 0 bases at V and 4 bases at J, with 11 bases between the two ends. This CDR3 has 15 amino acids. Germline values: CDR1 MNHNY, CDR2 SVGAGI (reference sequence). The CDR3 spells CASSYSKGGPDTQYF. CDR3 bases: TGTGCCAGCAGTTACTCGAAAGGGGGTCCAGATACGCAGTATTTT.

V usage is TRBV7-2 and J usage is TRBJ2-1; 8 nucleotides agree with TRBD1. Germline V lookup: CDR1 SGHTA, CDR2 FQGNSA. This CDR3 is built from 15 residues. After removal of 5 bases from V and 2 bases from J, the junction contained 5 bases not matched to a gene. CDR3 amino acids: CASSQGAEPYNEQFF. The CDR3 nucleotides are TGTGCCAGCAGCCAGGGGGCGGAGCCCTACAATGAGCAGTTCTTC.

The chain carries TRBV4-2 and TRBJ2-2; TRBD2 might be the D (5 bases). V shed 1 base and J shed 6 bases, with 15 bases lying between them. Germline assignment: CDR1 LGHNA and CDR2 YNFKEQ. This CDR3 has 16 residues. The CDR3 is CASSQVRASPPGELFF. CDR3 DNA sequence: TGTGCCAGCAGCCAAGTGAGGGCCAGCCCACCCGGGGAGCTGTTTTTT.

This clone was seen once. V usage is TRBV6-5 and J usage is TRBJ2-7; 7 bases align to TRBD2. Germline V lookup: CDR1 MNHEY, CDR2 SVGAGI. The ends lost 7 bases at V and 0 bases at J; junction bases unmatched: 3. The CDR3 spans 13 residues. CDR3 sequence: CASTRGVSYEQYF. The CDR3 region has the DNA TGTGCCAGCACCCGGGGGGTCTCCTACGAGCAGTACTTC.

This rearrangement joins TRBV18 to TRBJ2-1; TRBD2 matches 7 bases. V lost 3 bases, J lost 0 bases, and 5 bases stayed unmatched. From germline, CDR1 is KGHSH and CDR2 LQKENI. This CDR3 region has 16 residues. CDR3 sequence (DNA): TGTGCCAGCTCACCTAGCGGGTTGAGCTCCTACAATGAGCAGTTCTTC. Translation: CASSPSGLSSYNEQFF.

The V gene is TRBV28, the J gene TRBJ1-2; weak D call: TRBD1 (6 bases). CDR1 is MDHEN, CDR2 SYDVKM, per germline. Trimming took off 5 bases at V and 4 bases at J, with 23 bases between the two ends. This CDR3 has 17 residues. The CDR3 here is CASSITQSSGVGYGYTF. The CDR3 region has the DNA TGTGCCAGCAGTATAACACAATCCTCAGGGGTAGGCTATGGCTACACCTTC.

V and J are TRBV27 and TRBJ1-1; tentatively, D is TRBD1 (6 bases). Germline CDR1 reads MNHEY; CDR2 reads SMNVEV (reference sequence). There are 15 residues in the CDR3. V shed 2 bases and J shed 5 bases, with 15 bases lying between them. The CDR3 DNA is TGTGCCAGCAGTTTAGGCGGGGGGGCGAGGACTGAAGCTTTCTTT. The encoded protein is CASSLGGGARTEAFF.

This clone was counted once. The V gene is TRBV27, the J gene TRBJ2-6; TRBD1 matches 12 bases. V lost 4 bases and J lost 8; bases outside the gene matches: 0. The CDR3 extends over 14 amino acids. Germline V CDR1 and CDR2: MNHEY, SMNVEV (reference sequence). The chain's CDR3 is CASSWDRGPNVLTF. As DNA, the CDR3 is TGTGCCAGCAGTTGGGACAGGGGGCCCAACGTCCTGACTTTC.

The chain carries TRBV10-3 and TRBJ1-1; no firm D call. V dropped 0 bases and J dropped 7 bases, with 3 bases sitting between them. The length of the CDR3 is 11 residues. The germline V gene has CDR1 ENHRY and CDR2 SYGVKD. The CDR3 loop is CAISESREAFF. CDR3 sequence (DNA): TGTGCCATCAGTGAGTCTCGTGAAGCTTTCTTT.

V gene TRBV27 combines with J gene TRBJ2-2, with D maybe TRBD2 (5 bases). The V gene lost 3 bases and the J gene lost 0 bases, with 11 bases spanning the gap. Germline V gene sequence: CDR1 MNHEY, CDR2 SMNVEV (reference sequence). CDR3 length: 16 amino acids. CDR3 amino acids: CASSLAGSANTGELFF. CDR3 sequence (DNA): TGTGCCAGCAGTTTGGCGGGCAGCGCGAACACCGGGGAGCTGTTTTTT.

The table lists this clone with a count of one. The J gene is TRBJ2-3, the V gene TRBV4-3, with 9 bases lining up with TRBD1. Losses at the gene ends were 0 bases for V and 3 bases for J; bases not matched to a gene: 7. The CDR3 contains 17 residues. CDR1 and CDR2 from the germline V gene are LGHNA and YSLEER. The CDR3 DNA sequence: TGCGCCAGCAGCCAAGAAAGCTGGACAGGGGAGACAGATACGCAGTATTTT. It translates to CASSQESWTGETDTQYF.

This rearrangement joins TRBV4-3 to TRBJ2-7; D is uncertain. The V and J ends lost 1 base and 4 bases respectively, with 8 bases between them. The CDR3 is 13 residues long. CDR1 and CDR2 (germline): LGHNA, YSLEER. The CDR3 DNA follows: TGCGCCAGCAGCCAAGGTCTCAGTTACGAGCAGTACTTC. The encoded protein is CASSQGLSYEQYF.

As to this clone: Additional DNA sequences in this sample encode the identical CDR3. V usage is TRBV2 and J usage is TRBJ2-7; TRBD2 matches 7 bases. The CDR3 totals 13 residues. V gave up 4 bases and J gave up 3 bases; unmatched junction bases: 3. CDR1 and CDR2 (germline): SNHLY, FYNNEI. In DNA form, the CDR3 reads TGTGCCAGCAGTGTGGCTAGCGGCTACGAGCAGTACTTC. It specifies CASSVASGYEQYF.

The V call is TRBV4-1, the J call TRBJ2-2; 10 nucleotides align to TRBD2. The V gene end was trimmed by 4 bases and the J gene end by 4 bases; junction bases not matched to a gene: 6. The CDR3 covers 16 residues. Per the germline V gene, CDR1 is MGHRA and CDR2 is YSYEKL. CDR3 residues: CASSPMTSGLTGELFF. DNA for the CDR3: TGCGCCAGCAGCCCCATGACTAGCGGGCTCACCGGGGAGCTGTTTTTT.

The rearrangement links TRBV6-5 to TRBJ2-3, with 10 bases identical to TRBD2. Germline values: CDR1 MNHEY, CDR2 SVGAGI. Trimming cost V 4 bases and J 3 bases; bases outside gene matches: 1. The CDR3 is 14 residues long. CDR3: CASSWTSGTDTQYF. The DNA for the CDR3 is TGTGCCAGCAGTTGGACTAGCGGAACAGATACGCAGTATTTT.

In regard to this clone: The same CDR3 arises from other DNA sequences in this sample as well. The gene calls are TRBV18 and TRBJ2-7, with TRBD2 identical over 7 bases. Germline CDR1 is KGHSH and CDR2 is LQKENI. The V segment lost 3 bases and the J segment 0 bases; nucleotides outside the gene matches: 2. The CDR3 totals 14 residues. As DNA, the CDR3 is TGTGCCAGCTCACCCGGACTAGACTCCTACGAGCAGTACTTC. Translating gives CASSPGLDSYEQYF.

The CDR3 nucleotides read TGTGCCAGCAGCGTAGATGGGACTAGCTACAATGAGCAGTTCTTC. This translates into CASSVDGTSYNEQFF. The rearrangement links TRBV9 to TRBJ2-1, with TRBD2 matching 8 bases. Germline lookup yields CDR1 SGDLS and CDR2 YYNGEE. This CDR3 has 15 residues. V lost 0 bases to trimming and J lost 3 bases; unmatched junction nucleotides: 2.

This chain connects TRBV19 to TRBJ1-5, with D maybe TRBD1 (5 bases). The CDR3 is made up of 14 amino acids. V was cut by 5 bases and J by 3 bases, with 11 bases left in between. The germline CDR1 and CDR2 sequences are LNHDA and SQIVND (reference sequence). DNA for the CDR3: TGTGCCAGTAGTTGGCGGGGGAACAATCAGCCCCAGCATTTT. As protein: CASSWRGNNQPQHF. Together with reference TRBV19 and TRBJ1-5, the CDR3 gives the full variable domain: DGGITQSPKYLFRKEGQNVTLSCEQNLNHDAMYWYRQDPGQGLRLIYYSQIVNDFQKGDIAEGYSVSREKKESFPLTVTSAQKNPTAFYLCASSWRGNNQPQHFGDGTRLSIL.

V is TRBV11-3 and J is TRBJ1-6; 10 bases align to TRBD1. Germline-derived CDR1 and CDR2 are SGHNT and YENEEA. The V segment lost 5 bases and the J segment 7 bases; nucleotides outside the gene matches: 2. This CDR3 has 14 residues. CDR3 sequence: CASSMGQGNSPLHF. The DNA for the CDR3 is TGTGCCAGCAGCATGGGACAGGGGAATTCACCCCTCCACTTT.

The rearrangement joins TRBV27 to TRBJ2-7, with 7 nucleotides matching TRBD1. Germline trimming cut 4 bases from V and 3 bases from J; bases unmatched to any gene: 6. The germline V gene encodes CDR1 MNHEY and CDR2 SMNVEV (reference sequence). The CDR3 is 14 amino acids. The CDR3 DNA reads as TGTGCCAGCAGTTCCGGGACAGCTCTCTACGAGCAGTACTTC. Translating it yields CASSSGTALYEQYF.

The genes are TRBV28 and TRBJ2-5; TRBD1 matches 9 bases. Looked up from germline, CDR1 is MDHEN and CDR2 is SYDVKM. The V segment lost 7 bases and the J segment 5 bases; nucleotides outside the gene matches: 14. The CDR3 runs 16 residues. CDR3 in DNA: TGTGCCAGCACATCCTCCGGGACAGGGTTCTGGGAGACCCAGTACTTC. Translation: CASTSSGTGFWETQYF.

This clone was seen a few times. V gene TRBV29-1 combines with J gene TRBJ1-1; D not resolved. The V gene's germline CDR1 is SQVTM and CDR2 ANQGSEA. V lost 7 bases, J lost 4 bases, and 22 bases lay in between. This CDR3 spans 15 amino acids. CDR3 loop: CSGRISGGLGTEAFF. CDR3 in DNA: TGCAGCGGAAGGATTAGTGGAGGGTTGGGCACTGAAGCTTTCTTT.

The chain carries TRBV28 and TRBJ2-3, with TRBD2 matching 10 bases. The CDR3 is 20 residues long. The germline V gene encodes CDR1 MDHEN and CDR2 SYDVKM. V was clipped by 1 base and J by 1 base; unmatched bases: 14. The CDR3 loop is CASSLFSTSGTSVRTDTQYF. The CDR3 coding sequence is TGTGCCAGCAGTTTATTCAGCACTTCCGGGACTAGCGTTCGCACAGATACGCAGTATTTT.

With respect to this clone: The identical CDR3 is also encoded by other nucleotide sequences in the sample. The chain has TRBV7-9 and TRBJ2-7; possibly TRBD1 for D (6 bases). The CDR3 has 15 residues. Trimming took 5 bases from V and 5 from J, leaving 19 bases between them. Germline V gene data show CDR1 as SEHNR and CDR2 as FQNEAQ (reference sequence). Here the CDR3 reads CASSLHRPGENEQYF. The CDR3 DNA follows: TGTGCCAGCAGCCTCCACCGGCCAGGGGAGAACGAGCAGTACTTC.

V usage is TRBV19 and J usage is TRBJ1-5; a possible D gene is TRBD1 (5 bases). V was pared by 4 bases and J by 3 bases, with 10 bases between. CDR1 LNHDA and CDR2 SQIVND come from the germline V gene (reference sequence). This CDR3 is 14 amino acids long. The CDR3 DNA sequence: TGTGCCAGTAGTAGCCAGGGTGACAATCAGCCCCAGCATTTT. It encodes CASSSQGDNQPQHF.

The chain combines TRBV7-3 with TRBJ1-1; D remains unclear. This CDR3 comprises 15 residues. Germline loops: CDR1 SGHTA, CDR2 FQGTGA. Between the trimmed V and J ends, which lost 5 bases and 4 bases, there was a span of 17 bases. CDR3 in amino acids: CASSPAPTRRTEAFF. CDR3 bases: TGTGCCAGCAGCCCAGCCCCTACGAGGCGCACTGAAGCTTTCTTT. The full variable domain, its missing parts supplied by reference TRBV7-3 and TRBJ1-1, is GAGVSQTPSNKVTEKGKYVELRCDPISGHTALYWYRQSLGQGPEFLIYFQGTGAADDSGLPNDRFFAVRPEGSVSTLKIQRTERGDSAVYLCASSPAPTRRTEAFFGQGTRLTVV.

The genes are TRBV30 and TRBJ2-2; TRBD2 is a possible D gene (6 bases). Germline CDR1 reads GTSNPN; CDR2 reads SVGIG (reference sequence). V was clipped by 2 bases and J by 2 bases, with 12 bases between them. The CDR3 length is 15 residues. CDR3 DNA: TGTGCCTGGAGTTTTAGGGAGGTTAACACCGGGGAGCTGTTTTTT. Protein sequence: CAWSFREVNTGELFF. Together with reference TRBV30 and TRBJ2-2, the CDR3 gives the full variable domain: SQTIHQWPATLVQPVGSPLSLECTVEGTSNPNLYWYRQAAGRGLQLLFYSVGIGQISSEVPQNLSASRPQDRQFILSSKKLLLSDSGFYLCAWSFREVNTGELFFGEGSRLTVL.

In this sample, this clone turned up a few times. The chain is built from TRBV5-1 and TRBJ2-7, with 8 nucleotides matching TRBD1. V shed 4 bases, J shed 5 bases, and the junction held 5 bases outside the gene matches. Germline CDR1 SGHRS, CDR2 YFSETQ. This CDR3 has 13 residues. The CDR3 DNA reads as TGCGCCAGCAGCCCTGGACAGGGCAACGAGCAGTACTTC. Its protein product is CASSPGQGNEQYF.